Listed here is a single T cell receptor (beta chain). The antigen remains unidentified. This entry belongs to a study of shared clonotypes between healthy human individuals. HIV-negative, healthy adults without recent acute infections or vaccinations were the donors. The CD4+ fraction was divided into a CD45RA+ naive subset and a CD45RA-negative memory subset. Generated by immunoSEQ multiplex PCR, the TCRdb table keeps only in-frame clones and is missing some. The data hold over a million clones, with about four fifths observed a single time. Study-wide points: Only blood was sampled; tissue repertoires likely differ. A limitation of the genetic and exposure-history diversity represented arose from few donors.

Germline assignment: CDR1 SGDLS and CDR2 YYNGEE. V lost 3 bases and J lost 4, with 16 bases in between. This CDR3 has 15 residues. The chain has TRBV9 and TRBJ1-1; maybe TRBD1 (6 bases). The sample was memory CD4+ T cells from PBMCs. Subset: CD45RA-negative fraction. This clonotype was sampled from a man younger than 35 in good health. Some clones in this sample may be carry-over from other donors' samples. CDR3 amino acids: CASSAGTSLRTEAFF. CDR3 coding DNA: TGTGCCAGCAGCGCCGGGACATCTCTTCGCACTGAAGCTTTCTTT.